A single sample gave rise to the 15 T cell receptor beta chains below, sequenced in a study of T cells in Graves' hyperthyroidism and ophthalmopathy. What was amplified from RNA transcripts were TCR beta CDR3 regions. With the HTBI primer set, the TCR CDR3 went through a first round of RT-PCR. TCRdb reanalysed the multiplex PCR reads using MiXCR and keeps one entry per CDR3 protein. The data contain 350,000 or so distinct CDR3 sequences, roughly 15% of them singletons. Sequenced: blood. The receptors stem from a woman aged 25 to 39 with Graves' hyperthyroidism that later progressed to Graves' ophthalmopathy.

On this clonotype: This clone may be a read error of a much larger clone one base away. The rearrangement joins TRBV25-1 to TRBJ2-7, with D perhaps TRBD1 (6 bases). Between the trimmed V and J ends, which lost 6 bases and 7 bases, there was a span of 19 bases. CDR3 length equals 14 residues. Germline V gene sequence: CDR1 MGHDK, CDR2 SYGVNS. CDR3 residues: CASRDGGRDNEQYF. The CDR3 nucleotides read TGTGCCAGCAGAGACGGAGGTCGGGACAATGAGCAGTACTTC.

Ten or more counts support this clonotype. This chain links TRBV29-1 with TRBJ2-3, with 7 nucleotides matching TRBD2. V lost 5 bases, J lost 6 bases, and 14 bases stayed unmatched. Germline lookup yields CDR1 SQVTM and CDR2 ANQGSEA. The CDR3 totals 15 residues. CDR3 amino acids: CSVLMASGPEDTQYF. The CDR3 DNA follows: TGCAGCGTTCTCATGGCTAGCGGTCCCGAGGATACGCAGTATTTT.

This clonotype was observed many times. The chain has TRBV6-1 and TRBJ2-2; TRBD2 matches at 8 bases. From germline, CDR1 is MNHNS and CDR2 SASEGT. The CDR3 totals 17 residues. Trimming cost V 7 bases and J 5 bases; bases outside gene matches: 15. Written as DNA, the CDR3 is TGTGCCAGCATCCCCCATCCTAGCGGGCGTGCTACCGGGGAGCTGTTTTTT. Amino acids: CASIPHPSGRATGELFF.

This clonotype was seen ten or more times. The genes are TRBV2 and TRBJ1-5, with D perhaps matching TRBD1 (6 bases). Germline V gene sequence: CDR1 SNHLY, CDR2 FYNNEI. The CDR3 contains 15 residues. Trimming took 5 bases from V and 4 from J, leaving 15 bases between them. The CDR3 DNA follows: TGTGCCAGCAGTCTTACGGACAGATTAAATCAGCCCCAGCATTTT. This sequence encodes CASSLTDRLNQPQHF.

The chain uses TRBV19 and TRBJ1-5; perhaps TRBD1 as D (6 bases). Germline CDR1 is LNHDA and CDR2 is SQIVND (reference sequence). The CDR3 runs 14 residues. V shed 10 bases and J shed 6 bases, with 19 bases lying between them. The CDR3 loop is CATNGGGPSQPQHF. CDR3 coding DNA: TGTGCCACCAATGGAGGGGGGCCAAGTCAGCCCCAGCATTTT. Looking up the rest from reference TRBV19 and TRBJ1-5 gives the full variable domain: DGGITQSPKYLFRKEGQNVTLSCEQNLNHDAMYWYRQDPGQGLRLIYYSQIVNDFQKGDIAEGYSVSREKKESFPLTVTSAQKNPTAFYLCATNGGGPSQPQHFGDGTRLSIL.

The sample holds a few counts of this clonotype. This chain links TRBV19 with TRBJ2-7, with a weak D call TRBD2 (5 bases). CDR1 and CDR2 (germline): LNHDA, SQIVND (reference sequence). CDR3 size: 14 residues. V lost 2 bases, J lost 3 bases, and 11 bases lay in between. As DNA, the CDR3 is TGTGCCAGTAGTATAAAGACGGGGAACTACGAGCAGTACTTC. Its translation is CASSIKTGNYEQYF.

The rearrangement joins TRBV5-4 to TRBJ1-1, with D hard to call. The CDR3 extends over 13 amino acids. Between the trimmed V and J ends, which lost 0 bases and 6 bases, there was a span of 9 bases. Germline CDR1 and CDR2: SGHNT and YYREEE (reference sequence). CDR3 amino acids: CASSLGRKAEAFF. DNA of the CDR3: TGTGCCAGCAGCTTGGGCAGGAAGGCTGAAGCTTTCTTT.

This clonotype came up a few times. Sequence at one end of the junction differs from germline and may be a read error. The genes are TRBV28 and TRBJ2-5, with D unclear. CDR3 size: 12 residues. Germline V gene data show CDR1 as MDHEN and CDR2 as SYDVKM. The CDR3 region has the DNA TGTGCCAGCGGAAGGAATCAAGGGACCCAGTACTTC. Protein product: CASGRNQGTQYF. Full variable domain (missing parts from reference TRBV28 and TRBJ2-5): DVKVTQSSRYLVKRTGEKVFLECVQDMDHENMFWYRQDPGLGLRLIYFSYDVKMKEKGDIPEGYSVSREKKERFSLILESASTNQTSMYLCASGRNQGTQYFGPGTRLLVL.

Turning to this clonotype: A single base separates this from a much larger clone, so it may be a read error. CDR3 coding DNA: TGTGCCAGCAGCTTAGGGACAGTATGGAACACTGAAGCTTTCTTT. It is translated as CASSLGTVWNTEAFF. The V call is TRBV7-2, the J call TRBJ1-1; a weak D match, TRBD1 (6 bases). This CDR3 comprises 15 residues. Germline assignment: CDR1 SGHTA and CDR2 FQGNSA. V lost 1 base and J 1 base, leaving 10 bases between the germline ends.

This clonotype was detected ten times or more. The chain carries TRBV6-1 and TRBJ2-5, with D possibly TRBD2 on 6 matching bases. V gave up 11 bases and J gave up 2 bases, with 12 bases separating them. The CDR3 has 12 amino acids. Germline CDR1 and CDR2: MNHNS and SASEGT. CDR3 amino acids: CAAGTSQETQYF. In DNA form, the CDR3 reads TGTGCCGCCGGGACTTCTCAAGAGACCCAGTACTTC.

There are many counts of this clonotype. This sequence joins TRBV28 and TRBJ2-7; TRBD1 aligns across 7 bases. In germline, CDR1 is MDHEN, CDR2 SYDVKM. There are 14 residues in the CDR3. V was clipped by 8 bases and J by 2 bases; unmatched bases: 9. CDR3 in DNA: TGTGCCAGCGTCGACAGGGCGTATACCTACGAGCAGTACTTC. Amino acids: CASVDRAYTYEQYF.

There are many counts of this clonotype. Here the CDR3 DNA reads TGTGCCAGCAGCGAATTCTGGACTCGTTCAGGAGGTACGCAGTATTTT. Residues: CASSEFWTRSGGTQYF. The gene calls are TRBV28 and TRBJ2-3; D is possibly TRBD2 (5 bases). With 6 bases removed from V and 8 bases from J, the gap between germline ends came to 24 bases. CDR3 length: 16 amino acids. Per germline, CDR1 MDHEN and CDR2 SYDVKM.

There are many counts of this clonotype. This CDR3 reads CASSFGQGGMYEQYF. CDR3 nucleotide sequence: TGTGCCAGCAGTTTCGGACAGGGGGGGATGTACGAGCAGTACTTC. The gene calls are TRBV27 and TRBJ2-7, with 10 bases lining up with TRBD1. V shed 3 bases, J shed 4 bases, and the junction held 6 bases outside the gene matches. CDR1 and CDR2 (germline): MNHEY, SMNVEV (reference sequence). The CDR3 has 15 amino acids.

This clonotype came up many times. The chain employs TRBV10-3 and TRBJ1-6, with D unclear. Germline-derived CDR1 and CDR2 are ENHRY and SYGVKD. V was trimmed by 2 bases and J by 10 bases, leaving 6 bases between them. This CDR3 is built from 12 residues. This CDR3 reads CAISEGESPLHF. The CDR3 bases are TGTGCCATCAGTGAGGGGGAATCACCCCTCCACTTT.

This rearrangement joins TRBV28 to TRBJ2-1; no clear D. The CDR3 has 15 amino acids. V gave up 4 bases and J gave up 0 bases, with 10 bases separating them. Germline loops: CDR1 MDHEN, CDR2 SYDVKM. CDR3 sequence: CASSSPSTSYNEQFF. CDR3 in DNA: TGTGCCAGCAGTTCCCCCTCTACCTCCTACAATGAGCAGTTCTTC.